The clone carrying this T cell receptor beta chain was recorded many times. Its cognate antigen is unknown. Before thyroid surgery, none of the patients had received any treatment. Germline CDR1 and CDR2: LGHDT and YNNKEL (reference sequence). The V end lost 4 bases, the J end lost 8 bases, and 20 bases lay between the germline ends. The length of the CDR3 is 15 residues. The record originates from a study of metastatic and nonmetastatic thyroid tumors. Study background: Repertoires from blood and tumor or nodule tissue of malignant and benign thyroid patients were compared. Whole-study results and caveats: Reportedly, malignant thyroid tumors had significantly higher TCR beta diversity than benign nodules, in blood and tumor.

With MiXCR, TCRdb called clones anew from the PCR reads. Among roughly 89,000 clones, approximately 13% were seen once, and the ten largest hold 8.5% to 10%. Sequencing was done on a sample of tumor tissue. The rearrangement uses TRBV3-1 and TRBJ1-2; a possible D gene is TRBD1 (5 bases). This TCR was recovered from a female donor with papillary thyroid cancer or a benign thyroid nodule (not recorded which). Some clones in this sample may be carry-over from other donors' samples. This chain's CDR3 is CASSPGGKAHYGYTF. The CDR3 nucleotides read TGTGCCAGCAGCCCGGGGGGTAAAGCCCATTACGGCTACACCTTC.